The next 20 T cell receptor beta chains were all read from a single sample in a study of blood T cell repertoires in COVID-19. Method: immunoSEQ multiplex PCR; TCRdb's copy keeps in-frame clones and lacks some. The sample lists 200,000 to 300,000 clones; around 85% were seen once. Sequencing used PBMCs or T cells enriched from blood (not recorded which). The receptors here all came from a middle-aged woman with acute COVID-19.

This clone was found once. The chain recombines TRBV7-6 with TRBJ2-5; TRBD2 is a possible D gene (6 bases). Per the germline V gene, CDR1 is SGHVS and CDR2 is FNYEAQ. This CDR3 contains 17 residues. The V end lost 5 bases, the J end lost 1 base, and 20 bases lay between the germline ends. This CDR3 reads CASSTYGPGDLQETQYF. CDR3 in DNA: TGTGCCAGCAGCACATATGGGCCGGGGGACCTCCAAGAGACCCAGTACTTC. Full variable domain (rest looked up from reference TRBV7-6 and TRBJ2-5): GAGVSQSPRYKVTKRGQDVALRCDPISGHVSLYWYRQALGQGPEFLTYFNYEAQQDKSGLPNDRFSAERPEGSISTLTIQRTEQRDSAMYRCASSTYGPGDLQETQYFGPGTRLLVL.

The CDR3 bases are TGCGCCAGCAGCTTTACAGGGGGCGAAGAGACCCAGTACTTC. Protein sequence: CASSFTGGEETQYF. The chain couples TRBV5-1 to TRBJ2-5; 9 bases map to TRBD1. The CDR3 consists of 14 residues. The germline gives CDR1 SGHRS, CDR2 YFSETQ. V shed 2 bases, J shed 3 bases, and the junction held 2 bases outside the gene matches.

This chain uses TRBV30 with TRBJ2-1; D remains unclear. The CDR3 spans 12 residues. Germline values: CDR1 GTSNPN, CDR2 SVGIG (reference sequence). The germline V and J ends were trimmed by 3 bases and 7 bases, with 10 bases remaining between them. This CDR3 reads CAWSATDNEQFF. DNA for the CDR3: TGTGCCTGGAGCGCTACTGATAATGAGCAGTTCTTC.

The genes are TRBV10-3 and TRBJ2-1; 8 bases map to TRBD1. Germline CDR1 and CDR2: ENHRY and SYGVKD. This CDR3 has 14 residues. The J segment lost 8 bases and the V segment lost 4 bases, leaving 7 bases of the junction unmatched. The CDR3 reads CAISGSGGFDEQFF. CDR3 in DNA: TGTGCCATCAGTGGGTCAGGGGGCTTCGATGAGCAGTTCTTC.

The J gene is TRBJ2-7, the V gene TRBV5-1; 9 positions match TRBD2. The junction had 9 bases not matched to a gene; V was cut back by 5 bases and J by 3 bases. This CDR3 has 15 residues. CDR1 is SGHRS, CDR2 YFSETQ, per germline. DNA of the CDR3: TGCGCCAGCAGTTTGAGGACTAGCGAGTACTACGAGCAGTACTTC. It translates to CASSLRTSEYYEQYF.

The chain combines TRBV5-4 with TRBJ2-2; the match to TRBD2 covers 10 bases. J was trimmed by 1 base and V by 1 base; bases with no gene match: 1. This CDR3 contains 16 residues. CDR1 SGHNT and CDR2 YYREEE come from the germline V gene (reference sequence). The CDR3 is CASSLPSGRNTGELFF. DNA of the CDR3: TGTGCCAGCAGCTTGCCTAGCGGGAGGAACACCGGGGAGCTGTTTTTT.

The chain joins TRBV7-9 to TRBJ2-1; tentative D call: TRBD2 (6 bases). Germline CDR1 SEHNR, CDR2 FQNEAQ (reference sequence). This CDR3 region has 16 residues. V lost 2 bases and J 5 bases, leaving 16 bases between the germline ends. The CDR3 protein is CASSLPAREVDNEQFF. The CDR3 DNA reads TGTGCCAGCAGCTTACCAGCCAGGGAGGTTGACAATGAGCAGTTCTTC.

This clone was detected a few times. The V call is TRBV2, the J call TRBJ2-7; D is possibly TRBD2 (5 bases). V was trimmed by 8 bases and J by 2 bases, leaving 13 bases between them. The CDR3 runs 13 residues. Germline loops: CDR1 SNHLY, CDR2 FYNNEI. The CDR3 loop is CASVRTPTYEQYF. Written as DNA, the CDR3 is TGTGCCAGCGTGCGGACTCCCACCTACGAGCAGTACTTC.

This chain uses TRBV27 with TRBJ2-7, with TRBD2 identical over 8 bases. With V trimmed by 2 bases and J by 3 bases, 3 bases remained unmatched. Germline CDR1 reads MNHEY; CDR2 reads SMNVEV (reference sequence). This CDR3 is built from 14 residues. The CDR3 protein is CASSLRREGYEQYF. For the CDR3, the DNA is TGTGCCAGCAGTTTACGCCGGGAGGGCTACGAGCAGTACTTC.

V is TRBV24-1 and J is TRBJ1-5; a weak D match, TRBD1 (6 bases). Germline V gene data show CDR1 as KGHDR and CDR2 as SFDVKD. V was cut by 3 bases and J by 2 bases, with 13 bases left in between. The CDR3 runs to 16 residues. The CDR3 bases are TGTGCCACCAGTGATGTACAGGGCGGTGGCAATCAGCCCCAGCATTTT. Residues: CATSDVQGGGNQPQHF.

The chain combines TRBV25-1 with TRBJ1-6, with 7 bases lining up with TRBD1. V shed 5 bases and J 7 bases; nucleotides not matched to a gene: 2. The CDR3 has 13 amino acids. Germline V gives CDR1 MGHDK, CDR2 SYGVNS. The CDR3 DNA is TGTGCCAGCAGTAACAGGGGAAATTCACCCCTCCACTTT. This sequence encodes CASSNRGNSPLHF.

The chain joins TRBV6-4 to TRBJ1-5; 7 bases map to TRBD1. Germline V CDR1 and CDR2: MRHNA, SNTAGT. With V trimmed by 6 bases and J by 0 bases, 14 bases remained unmatched. The CDR3 covers 18 residues. The CDR3 here is CASRYNGTATLSNQPQHF. The DNA for the CDR3 is TGTGCCAGCAGATACAACGGGACAGCCACTCTTAGCAATCAGCCCCAGCATTTT.

This sequence joins TRBV7-6 and TRBJ2-5; 10 nucleotides line up with TRBD1. This CDR3 comprises 16 residues. Losses at the gene ends were 3 bases for V and 5 bases for J; bases not matched to a gene: 9. Looked up from germline, CDR1 is SGHVS and CDR2 is FNYEAQ. CDR3: CASSLGMDRGMETQYF. The CDR3 DNA follows: TGTGCCAGCAGCTTGGGCATGGACAGGGGGATGGAGACCCAGTACTTC.

The chain uses TRBV2 and TRBJ2-6, with 12 bases matching TRBD2. J was trimmed by 0 bases and V by 2 bases; bases with no gene match: 5. The CDR3 spans 19 residues. CDR1 SNHLY and CDR2 FYNNEI come from the germline V gene. CDR3 sequence: CASSEQGLAGFSGANVLTF. The CDR3 DNA reads as TGTGCCAGCAGTGAACAAGGACTAGCGGGATTCTCTGGGGCCAACGTCCTGACTTTC.

The chain recombines TRBV25-1 with TRBJ1-1; no reliable D call. Germline V gene lookup returns CDR1 MGHDK and CDR2 SYGVNS. CDR3 length: 15 amino acids. V lost 1 base, J lost 3 bases, and 12 bases lay in between. The CDR3, as DNA: TGTGCCAGCAGTGAATGGAGGGTGAGGGACACTGAAGCTTTCTTT. It is translated as CASSEWRVRDTEAFF. Full variable domain (missing parts from reference TRBV25-1 and TRBJ1-1): EADIYQTPRYLVIGTGKKITLECSQTMGHDKMYWYQQDPGMELHLIHYSYGVNSTEKGDLSSESTVSRIRTEHFPLTLESARPSHTSQYLCASSEWRVRDTEAFFGQGTRLTVV.

The genes are TRBV5-6 and TRBJ2-7, with 9 nucleotides matching TRBD1. Unmatched junction bases numbered 5, after V lost 4 bases and J lost 6 bases. Germline V gene lookup returns CDR1 SGHDT and CDR2 YYEEEE. The CDR3 totals 13 residues. The CDR3 spells CASSTDRGVEQYF. CDR3 nucleotides: TGTGCCAGCAGCACCGACAGGGGGGTCGAGCAGTACTTC. Full variable domain (remainder filled in from reference TRBV5-6 and TRBJ2-7): DAGVTQSPTHLIKTRGQQVTLRCSPKSGHDTVSWYQQALGQGPQFIFQYYEEEERQRGNFPDRFSGHQFPNYSSELNVNALLLGDSALYLCASSTDRGVEQYFGPGTRLTVT.

The V call is TRBV6-5, the J call TRBJ2-1; possible D gene TRBD2, 6 bases. Germline V gene data show CDR1 as MNHEY and CDR2 as SVGAGI. V lost 2 bases to trimming and J lost 7 bases, with 9 bases between them. CDR3 length equals 13 residues. CDR3: CASSYRRENEQFF. The DNA of the CDR3 is TGTGCCAGCAGTTACCGACGGGAGAATGAGCAGTTCTTC.

This clone was detected a few times. V and J are TRBV7-9 and TRBJ1-2, with 9 bases matching TRBD1. Germline CDR1 and CDR2: SEHNR and FQNEAQ (reference sequence). This CDR3 is built from 15 residues. J was trimmed by 1 base and V by 4 bases; bases with no gene match: 4. CDR3 loop: CASSSNRGLNYGYTF. The CDR3 nucleotides read TGTGCCAGCAGCTCCAACAGGGGGCTTAACTATGGCTACACCTTC. The whole variable domain, filled in from reference TRBV7-9 and TRBJ1-2, reads DTGVSQNPRHKITKRGQNVTFRCDPISEHNRLYWYRQTLGQGPEFLTYFQNEAQLEKSRLLSDRFSAERPKGSFSTLEIQRTEQGDSAMYLCASSSNRGLNYGYTFGSGTRLTVV.

This chain joins TRBV9 and TRBJ1-5; D possibly corresponds to TRBD1 (6 bases). With 0 bases removed from V and 3 bases from J, the gap between germline ends came to 10 bases. There are 15 residues in the CDR3. CDR1 is SGDLS, CDR2 YYNGEE, per germline. In nucleotides, the CDR3 is TGTGCCAGCAGCGTAGGGGGACACCCCAATCAGCCCCAGCATTTT. Protein: CASSVGGHPNQPQHF.

Worth noting for this clone: The sample contains more than one DNA sequence encoding this CDR3. This chain links TRBV2 with TRBJ2-5; 7 bases match TRBD1. Trimming cost V 7 bases and J 1 base; bases outside gene matches: 0. This CDR3 spans 12 amino acids. The V gene's germline CDR1 is SNHLY and CDR2 FYNNEI. The CDR3 sequence is CASNRGQETQYF. CDR3 sequence (DNA): TGTGCCAGCAACAGGGGCCAAGAGACCCAGTACTTC.